This entry lists 32 T cell receptor beta chains sequenced from one sample in a study of CDR3 diversity in severe acne. Using its own MiXCR run on the PCR reads, TCRdb lists one record per CDR3 protein. The sample shows more than 80,000 distinct CDR3 sequences, roughly 49% of them seen only once. Sequencing input: blood. The receptors originated from a male donor with severe acne vulgaris.

This chain connects TRBV28 to TRBJ1-2; a possible D gene is TRBD1 (5 bases). Germline V gene sequence: CDR1 MDHEN, CDR2 SYDVKM. The CDR3 has 16 residues. V lost 5 bases to trimming and J lost 5 bases, with 21 bases between them. The CDR3 DNA sequence: TGTGCCAGCAGTGGAGAGGGCGGGGCGGGGGTATATGGCTACACCTTC. It encodes CASSGEGGAGVYGYTF.

V usage is TRBV11-2 and J usage is TRBJ2-3; unclear D gene. Germline V lookup: CDR1 SGHAT, CDR2 FQNNGV. The CDR3 loop spans 13 amino acids. The ends were cut back, 0 bases at V and 4 bases at J, with 5 bases in the middle. CDR3 sequence (DNA): TGTGCCAGCAGCTTAGATCAAGCAGATACGCAGTATTTT. Its protein is CASSLDQADTQYF.

This clonotype has a handful of counts. The V gene is TRBV2, the J gene TRBJ1-4; D is uncertain. CDR1 is SNHLY and CDR2 is FYNNEI in the germline V gene. The CDR3 is made up of 15 amino acids. Trimming removed 5 bases at V and 0 bases at J, with 10 bases between. This CDR3 is CASSTTRATNEKLFF. CDR3 nucleotide sequence: TGTGCCAGCAGTACGACACGTGCAACTAATGAAAAACTGTTTTTT.

Details on this clonotype: A much larger clone is a single base away; this may be a read error. This chain joins TRBV29-1 and TRBJ2-1; TRBD2 might be the D (5 bases). Germline V CDR1 and CDR2: SQVTM, ANQGSEA. This CDR3 contains 14 residues. The CDR3 bases are TGCAGCGTGCTCCGGGATCCTTCCTACAAAGAGCAGTTCTTC. It translates to CSVLRDPSYKEQFF.

At least ten counts were recorded for this clonotype. CDR3 DNA: TGTGCCAGCACCAACAGGGGACCAGAGACCCAGTACTTC. Translated, it gives CASTNRGPETQYF. The chain uses TRBV25-1 and TRBJ2-5; 7 positions match TRBD1. The V gene's germline CDR1 is MGHDK and CDR2 SYGVNS. The trim removed 7 bases at V and 4 bases at J, leaving 6 bases unmatched. The CDR3 is 13 amino acids.

This clonotype was seen repeatedly, ten times or more. This chain links TRBV20-1 with TRBJ1-6, with 8 positions matching TRBD1. The V segment lost 5 bases and the J segment 5 bases; nucleotides outside the gene matches: 8. Germline loops: CDR1 DFQATT, CDR2 SNEGSKA (reference sequence). This CDR3 is 15 amino acids long. DNA for the CDR3: TGCAGTGCTCCTCTAGGGGGACAGGATAATTCACCCCTCCACTTT. Its protein is CSAPLGGQDNSPLHF.

On this clonotype: This could be a read error, since a much larger clone is one nucleotide away. The chain recombines TRBV7-2 with TRBJ2-1; D is possibly TRBD1 (6 bases). Germline values: CDR1 SGHTA, CDR2 FQGNSA. This CDR3 region has 15 residues. The chain's CDR3 is CASSLDRGQSNEQLF. CDR3 sequence (DNA): TGTGCCAGCAGCTTAGATCGAGGACAGAGCAATGAGCAGCTCTTC.

This rearrangement joins TRBV6-1 to TRBJ2-1; D ambiguous. This CDR3 comprises 14 residues. Per germline, CDR1 MNHNS and CDR2 SASEGT. V dropped 6 bases and J dropped 2 bases, with 11 bases sitting between them. The chain's CDR3 is CASSDAEAYNEQFF. The CDR3 DNA reads as TGTGCCAGCAGCGACGCTGAGGCCTACAATGAGCAGTTCTTC.

As regards this clonotype: Germline and junction disagree at one end, which may indicate a read error. V and J are TRBV7-3 and TRBJ2-6; TRBD2 agrees at 7 bases. Germline CDR1 reads SGHTA; CDR2 reads FQGTGA. The CDR3 is 13 amino acids. CDR3 region: CASSLSGGNVLTF. For the CDR3, the DNA is TGTGCCAGCAGCTTAAGCGGGGGCAACGTCCTGACTTTC.

This clonotype showed up many times. This chain links TRBV19 with TRBJ1-1; D remains unclear. V lost 7 bases and J 4 bases, leaving 4 bases between the germline ends. Germline V gene sequence: CDR1 LNHDA, CDR2 SQIVND (reference sequence). There are 10 residues in the CDR3. CDR3 nucleotide sequence: TGTGCCAGTAAGGGCACTGAAGCTTTCTTT. Its protein is CASKGTEAFF.

This clonotype came up a few times. The chain uses TRBV28 and TRBJ2-7; no clear D gene. The V gene lost 3 bases and the J gene lost 6 bases, with 6 bases spanning the gap. The V gene's germline CDR1 is MDHEN and CDR2 SYDVKM. This CDR3 is 11 amino acids long. CDR3 bases: TGTGCCAGCAGTTTTTCGGCCGAGCAGTACTTC. It encodes CASSFSAEQYF.

This clonotype was found many times. The V gene is TRBV7-8, the J gene TRBJ1-1; D remains ambiguous. The CDR3 consists of 15 residues. V gave up 1 base and J gave up 1 base, with 10 bases separating them. Germline loops: CDR1 SGHVS, CDR2 FQNEAQ. CDR3 sequence reads: CASSLERVSNTEAFF. The CDR3 DNA is TGTGCCAGCAGCTTAGAGCGAGTTTCGAACACTGAAGCTTTCTTT.

Points on this clonotype: The conserved closing phenylalanine or tryptophan is absent in this CDR3, likely reflecting a read error. It is unclear where the CDR3 begins or ends on the DNA, so no DNA is shown, and the CDR3 is as TCRdb lists it. V is TRBV15 and J is TRBJ2-1; the DNA was not used to check the table's D call, TRBD1. Germline CDR1 reads LNHNV; CDR2 reads YYDKDF (reference sequence). Termini included, the CDR3 measures 14 amino acids. CDR3 residues: CATSRDQGGYTFGS.

The CDR3 region is CASGSGELFF. DNA for the CDR3: TGTGCTAGTGGTTCAGGCGAGCTGTTTTTT. The genes are TRBV12-5 and TRBJ2-2; D is uncertain. CDR3 size: 10 residues. Germline assignment: CDR1 LGHNT and CDR2 FRNRAP. The V gene lost 4 bases and the J gene lost 11 bases, with 5 bases spanning the gap.

This clonotype was recorded a few times. The rearrangement links TRBV29-1 to TRBJ1-1; a weak D match, TRBD1 (5 bases). The CDR3 runs 13 residues. Trimming removed 7 bases from V and 4 bases from J, with 16 bases in between. Germline V CDR1 and CDR2: SQVTM, ANQGSEA. The CDR3 DNA reads as TGCAGCGGGGGGGGAGGGCTCGGCACTGAAGCTTTCTTT. Translation gives CSGGGGLGTEAFF.

This clonotype has just a few counts. This chain uses TRBV28 with TRBJ2-2, with D uncertain. The CDR3 loop spans 11 amino acids. Between the trimmed V and J ends, which lost 5 bases and 7 bases, there was a span of 5 bases. The V gene's germline CDR1 is MDHEN and CDR2 SYDVKM. This CDR3 is CASSPRGELFF. The CDR3 DNA reads TGTGCCAGCAGTCCTCGCGGGGAGCTGTTTTTT.

Remarks on this clonotype: A much larger clonotype is one base distant, so this may be a read error. V usage is TRBV7-9 and J usage is TRBJ2-1; D remains ambiguous. The CDR3 runs to 15 residues. The germline V gene encodes CDR1 SEHNR and CDR2 FQNEAQ (reference sequence). The CDR3 spells CASSVSGVRYNEQLF. Here the CDR3 DNA reads TGTGCCAGCAGCGTCTCCGGAGTTCGGTACAATGAGCAGCTCTTC.

The rearrangement uses TRBV16 and TRBJ1-5, with unresolved D. Between the trimmed V and J ends, which lost 6 bases and 4 bases, there was a span of 13 bases. The CDR3 is made up of 14 amino acids. Germline V lookup: CDR1 KGHSY, CDR2 FQNENV. The CDR3, as DNA: TGTGCCAGCAGACCCGGACTGCTAAATCAGCCCCAGCATTTT. This codes for CASRPGLLNQPQHF.

J is TRBJ1-6 and V is TRBV4-1; D gene unclear. The CDR3 consists of 13 residues. The germline V gene has CDR1 MGHRA and CDR2 YSYEKL. Trimming took off 6 bases at V and 5 bases at J, with 8 bases between the two ends. CDR3 region: CASSVANNSPLHF. The CDR3 nucleotides are TGCGCCAGCAGTGTTGCAAATAATTCACCCCTCCACTTT.

The gene calls are TRBV24-1 and TRBJ2-7, with 8 nucleotides matching TRBD2. This CDR3 contains 12 residues. CDR1 KGHDR and CDR2 SFDVKD come from the germline V gene. The junction had 0 bases not matched to a gene; V was cut back by 5 bases and J by 4 bases. CDR3 protein: CATSGGGYEQYF. The CDR3 bases are TGTGCCACCAGTGGCGGGGGGTACGAGCAGTACTTC.

The chain uses TRBV24-1 and TRBJ2-5, with 7 nucleotides matching TRBD1. The CDR3 runs 14 residues. CDR1 is KGHDR and CDR2 is SFDVKD in the germline V gene. Trimming at V came to 4 bases and at J to 2 bases, leaving 3 bases not matched to a gene. DNA for the CDR3: TGTGCCACCAGTGAGCGGACAGGACAAGAGACCCAGTACTTC. Encoded protein: CATSERTGQETQYF.

The V call is TRBV13, the J call TRBJ1-1, with D possibly being TRBD1 (5 bases). The CDR3 consists of 12 residues. CDR1 PRHDT and CDR2 FYEKMQ come from the germline V gene (reference sequence). The germline V and J ends were trimmed by 5 bases and 7 bases, with 11 bases remaining between them. CDR3 in amino acids: CASSPGPLEAFF. The CDR3 coding sequence is TGTGCCAGCAGCCCAGGGCCTCTTGAAGCTTTCTTT. Using reference TRBV13 and TRBJ1-1 for the parts outside the CDR3, the full variable domain is AAGVIQSPRHLIKEKRETATLKCYPIPRHDTVYWYQQGPGQDPQFLISFYEKMQSDKGSIPDRFSAQQFSDYHSELNMSSLELGDSALYFCASSPGPLEAFFGQGTRLTVV.

This clonotype was found a few times. CDR3 loop: CSAREGTLLYEQYF. Written as DNA, the CDR3 is TGCAGTGCTAGAGAGGGGACACTTCTCTACGAGCAGTACTTC. The V gene is TRBV20-1, the J gene TRBJ2-7; tentative D call: TRBD1 (6 bases). Trimming cost V 0 bases and J 3 bases, with 12 bases left between them. The V gene's germline CDR1 is DFQATT and CDR2 SNEGSKA (reference sequence). The CDR3 extends over 14 amino acids.

This clonotype showed up just a few times. This chain joins TRBV6-5 and TRBJ1-1; 10 nucleotides match TRBD1. The length of the CDR3 is 17 residues. After removal of 6 bases from V and 3 bases from J, the junction contained 13 bases not matched to a gene. Per germline, CDR1 MNHEY and CDR2 SVGAGI. CDR3 protein: CASRFRSGTGVDTEAFF. CDR3 in DNA: TGTGCCAGCAGATTCCGTTCCGGGACAGGGGTGGACACTGAAGCTTTCTTT.

This clonotype has ten or more counts. The chain carries TRBV20-1 and TRBJ2-7; 10 bases agree with TRBD1. Trimming removed 7 bases from V and 3 bases from J; junction bases left unmatched: 6. CDR3 size: 13 residues. The germline V gene has CDR1 DFQATT and CDR2 SNEGSKA (reference sequence). The CDR3 loop is CSGSGTGVYEQYF. CDR3 bases: TGCAGTGGGTCCGGGACAGGGGTCTACGAGCAGTACTTC.

In regard to this clonotype: The CDR3 ends on some other residue instead of the conserved phenylalanine or tryptophan, so this is likely a read error. The chain links TRBV28 to TRBJ2-7; D is unclear. Trimming cost V 10 bases and J 2 bases, with 15 bases left between them. There are 13 residues in the CDR3. Germline V CDR1 and CDR2: MDHEN, SYDVKM. The CDR3 DNA reads TGTGCCACCTTCTCACAGATCCCCTACGAGCAGTACCTC. It translates to CATFSQIPYEQYL.

The J gene is TRBJ2-7, the V gene TRBV29-1, with 7 positions matching TRBD1. The CDR3 contains 13 residues. V was pared by 4 bases and J by 9 bases, with 12 bases of the junction left unmatched. Germline CDR1 reads SQVTM; CDR2 reads ANQGSEA. The CDR3 bases are TGCAGCGTTGTAGGGACAGCTGCTTTCGGGCAGTACTTC. It yields the protein CSVVGTAAFGQYF.

This clonotype appeared many times. The CDR3 does not end in the conserved phenylalanine or tryptophan, so this is likely a read error. The chain carries TRBV18 and TRBJ1-1, with a weak D call TRBD1 (6 bases). Trimming pared 5 bases from V and 3 bases from J, leaving 25 bases between. The CDR3 extends over 18 amino acids. CDR1 and CDR2 (germline): KGHSH, LQKENI. The DNA for the CDR3 is TGTGCCAGCTCAGCAAGGTTTGGGACACATTCTGGGGACACTGAAGCTTTCTCT. Translated, it gives CASSARFGTHSGDTEAFS.

This clonotype was counted once. The chain recombines TRBV25-1 with TRBJ2-2, with TRBD1 matching 7 bases. The germline V gene has CDR1 MGHDK and CDR2 SYGVNS. The CDR3 is 13 residues long. V was clipped by 7 bases and J by 5 bases; unmatched bases: 4. CDR3 sequence: CASNTGETGELFF. CDR3 DNA: TGTGCCAGCAACACAGGGGAAACCGGGGAGCTGTTTTTT.

CDR3 amino acids: CSAKAGTGQKETQYF. CDR3 in DNA: TGCAGTGCTAAGGCGGGGACAGGGCAAAAAGAGACCCAGTACTTC. The rearrangement joins TRBV20-1 to TRBJ2-5; TRBD1 matches at 9 bases. The germline V gene encodes CDR1 DFQATT and CDR2 SNEGSKA (reference sequence). The V segment lost 4 bases and the J segment 3 bases; nucleotides outside the gene matches: 9. CDR3 length equals 15 residues.

The V gene is TRBV12-3 or TRBV12-4, the J gene TRBJ2-7; 10 bases map to TRBD2. There are 16 residues in the CDR3. The junction had 6 bases not matched to a gene; V was cut back by 3 bases and J by 1 base. The CDR3 DNA is TGTGCCAGCAGTTTTAAAGCGGGAGGGATTTCCTACGAGCAGTACTTC. This gives the protein CASSFKAGGISYEQYF.

This clonotype was counted ten times or more. The rearrangement joins TRBV24-1 to TRBJ1-1, with 8 bases that match TRBD1. The CDR3 covers 14 residues. V lost 4 bases, J lost 5 bases, and 5 bases stayed unmatched. CDR1 is KGHDR and CDR2 is SFDVKD in the germline V gene. This chain's CDR3 is CATSEDRGGTEAFF. The DNA for the CDR3 is TGTGCCACCAGTGAAGACAGGGGCGGTACTGAAGCTTTCTTT.